These 23 T cell receptor beta chains share one sample of origin, sequenced in a study of blood T cell repertoires in COVID-19. Using immunoSEQ multiplex PCR, the repertoire was profiled, and TCRdb retains in-frame clones only, with some absent. The repertoire holds roughly 9,400 clones, with around 81% as singletons. The sequenced sample consisted of peripheral blood. The receptors come from a human donor in a cohort sampled during active COVID-19.

The chain joins TRBV7-2 to TRBJ2-2, with D perhaps TRBD2 (6 bases). The CDR3 has 16 residues. Trimming took 5 bases from V and 8 from J, leaving 21 bases between them. Germline assignment: CDR1 SGHTA and CDR2 FQGNSA. This CDR3 reads CASSPNWPPGTGELFF. The CDR3 nucleotides are TGTGCCAGCAGCCCTAACTGGCCTCCAGGGACTGGGGAGCTGTTTTTT.

The chain uses TRBV5-1 and TRBJ2-7; 8 nucleotides match TRBD1. Germline CDR1 SGHRS, CDR2 YFSETQ. Trimming at V came to 0 bases and at J to 12 bases, leaving 11 bases not matched to a gene. The CDR3 is made up of 14 amino acids. The CDR3 DNA follows: TGCGCCAGCAGCTTGGGGGACAGGTCCTCGGAGGGGTACTTC. Protein: CASSLGDRSSEGYF. Drawing the rest from reference TRBV5-1 and TRBJ2-7, the complete variable domain is KAGVTQTPRYLIKTRGQQVTLSCSPISGHRSVSWYQQTPGQGLQFLFEYFSETQRNKGNFPGRFSGRQFSNSRSEMNVSTLELGDSALYLCASSLGDRSSEGYFGPGTRLTVT.

This clone was detected a few times. The chain links TRBV7-9 to TRBJ1-1; tentatively, D is TRBD1 (6 bases). This CDR3 has 16 residues. Germline V gives CDR1 SEHNR, CDR2 FQNEAQ (reference sequence). The germline V and J ends were trimmed by 5 bases and 10 bases, with 26 bases remaining between them. In DNA form, the CDR3 reads TGTGCCAGCAGCGTCCTCCGGGACACCTACGCGGTGGCAGCTTTCTTT. Protein: CASSVLRDTYAVAAFF.

This chain joins TRBV10-3 and TRBJ1-6; unclear D gene. Germline values: CDR1 ENHRY, CDR2 SYGVKD. The CDR3 consists of 16 residues. Trimming removed 2 bases from V and 6 bases from J, with 14 bases in between. The CDR3 region is CAISEPRGYGNSPLHF. The DNA of the CDR3 is TGTGCCATCAGTGAGCCGAGAGGGTACGGTAATTCACCCCTCCACTTT.

There are a few counts of this clone. CDR3 residues: CASSLGQGHEQFF. The CDR3 coding sequence is TGTGCCAGCAGTTTAGGACAGGGACATGAGCAGTTCTTC. J is TRBJ2-1 and V is TRBV12-3 or TRBV12-4, with TRBD1 matching 7 bases. With 1 base clipped from V and 8 bases from J, the junction kept 2 bases outside the gene matches. The length of the CDR3 is 13 residues.

V gene TRBV5-1 combines with J gene TRBJ2-2; perhaps TRBD1 as D (5 bases). CDR3 length: 15 residues. V was trimmed by 0 bases and J by 4 bases, leaving 10 bases between them. From germline, CDR1 is SGHRS and CDR2 YFSETQ. This CDR3 reads CASSLAGYGTGELFF. DNA of the CDR3: TGCGCCAGCAGCTTGGCAGGGTACGGCACCGGGGAGCTGTTTTTT. Together with reference TRBV5-1 and TRBJ2-2, the CDR3 gives the full variable domain: KAGVTQTPRYLIKTRGQQVTLSCSPISGHRSVSWYQQTPGQGLQFLFEYFSETQRNKGNFPGRFSGRQFSNSRSEMNVSTLELGDSALYLCASSLAGYGTGELFFGEGSRLTVL.

V is TRBV28 and J is TRBJ1-6; D possibly corresponds to TRBD1 (5 bases). Germline CDR1 is MDHEN and CDR2 is SYDVKM. The CDR3 has 16 residues. V was cut by 3 bases and J by 7 bases, with 16 bases left in between. The CDR3 loop reads CASSFIGRGLNSPLHF. The CDR3 DNA follows: TGTGCCAGCAGTTTCATTGGGCGGGGACTCAATTCACCCCTCCACTTT. Drawing the rest from reference TRBV28 and TRBJ1-6, the complete variable domain is DVKVTQSSRYLVKRTGEKVFLECVQDMDHENMFWYRQDPGLGLRLIYFSYDVKMKEKGDIPEGYSVSREKKERFSLILESASTNQTSMYLCASSFIGRGLNSPLHFGNGTRLTVT.

CDR3 coding DNA: TGTGCCAGCAGTGAGCGGGGGGCGGGACCCAATGAGCAGTTCTTC. It is translated as CASSERGAGPNEQFF. The genes are TRBV7-9 and TRBJ2-1, with 9 positions matching TRBD2. The V segment lost 6 bases and the J segment 6 bases; nucleotides outside the gene matches: 9. The CDR3 is 15 amino acids. Germline CDR1 and CDR2: SEHNR and FQNEAQ (reference sequence).

This chain uses TRBV7-2 with TRBJ2-1; 9 bases map to TRBD2. Germline values: CDR1 SGHTA, CDR2 FQGNSA. V shed 2 bases, J shed 8 bases, and the junction held 7 bases outside the gene matches. The CDR3 covers 15 residues. The CDR3, as DNA: TGTGCCAGCAGCTTAAGGCGCGGGGGGGCCGATGAGCAGTTCTTC. Protein sequence: CASSLRRGGADEQFF.

This rearrangement joins TRBV19 to TRBJ2-5, with D unresolved. The J call is doubtful: the DNA matches TRBJ2-7 better. Germline-derived CDR1 and CDR2 are LNHDA and SQIVND (reference sequence). The CDR3 extends over 14 amino acids. The CDR3, as DNA: TGTGCCAGTAGTATAAGAGGTATCTCCTACGAGCAGTACTTC. Encoded protein: CASSIRGISYEQYF.

The V and J genes are TRBV9 and TRBJ2-7; 9 bases match TRBD1. With V trimmed by 3 bases and J by 6 bases, 7 bases remained unmatched. Germline CDR1 SGDLS, CDR2 YYNGEE. CDR3 length: 14 residues. For the CDR3, the DNA is TGTGCCAGCAGCGGACCGGGACAGGGAGGCGAGCAGTACTTC. Protein: CASSGPGQGGEQYF.

This chain connects TRBV2 to TRBJ1-5; 7 nucleotides agree with TRBD1. The CDR3 is made up of 15 amino acids. Trimming removed 2 bases from V and 3 bases from J; junction bases left unmatched: 4. From germline, CDR1 is SNHLY and CDR2 FYNNEI. The CDR3 nucleotides are TGTGCCAGCAGTGAATTTACAGGGGACAATCAGCCCCAGCATTTT. This codes for CASSEFTGDNQPQHF.

The chain is built from TRBV19 and TRBJ1-1; possibly TRBD1 for D (6 bases). Germline values: CDR1 LNHDA, CDR2 SQIVND (reference sequence). This CDR3 has 15 amino acids. Trimming pared 5 bases from V and 0 bases from J, leaving 13 bases between. DNA of the CDR3: TGTGCCAGTAGTGCCGACAGGTCGGTGAACACTGAAGCTTTCTTT. Translation: CASSADRSVNTEAFF.

The rearrangement uses TRBV10-3 and TRBJ2-7, with 7 bases aligning to TRBD1. V shed 0 bases and J 6 bases; nucleotides not matched to a gene: 2. This CDR3 comprises 13 residues. Germline loops: CDR1 ENHRY, CDR2 SYGVKD. Here the CDR3 reads CAISESGQLEQYF. CDR3 nucleotide sequence: TGTGCCATCAGTGAGTCGGGACAGCTCGAGCAGTACTTC.

This clone was counted a single time. CDR3 sequence (DNA): TGTGCCAGCAGTTTCCCACGCCGGGGCGGGGGGGCCCCCACAGATACGCAGTATTTT. The encoded protein is CASSFPRRGGGAPTDTQYF. This rearrangement joins TRBV28 to TRBJ2-3; 9 nucleotides match TRBD2. Unmatched junction bases numbered 15, after V lost 3 bases and J lost 2 bases. Germline values: CDR1 MDHEN, CDR2 SYDVKM. This CDR3 region has 19 residues. Filled out from reference TRBV28 and TRBJ2-3, the complete variable domain reads DVKVTQSSRYLVKRTGEKVFLECVQDMDHENMFWYRQDPGLGLRLIYFSYDVKMKEKGDIPEGYSVSREKKERFSLILESASTNQTSMYLCASSFPRRGGGAPTDTQYFGPGTRLTVL.

The chain employs TRBV7-8 and TRBJ1-5; no clear D. Germline V gene sequence: CDR1 SGHVS, CDR2 FQNEAQ. The CDR3 has 15 amino acids. V was pared by 2 bases and J by 4 bases, with 12 bases between. CDR3 sequence reads: CASSLNGPGNQPQHF. CDR3 bases: TGTGCCAGCAGCTTAAATGGTCCGGGGAATCAGCCCCAGCATTTT.

V gene TRBV12-3 or TRBV12-4 combines with J gene TRBJ1-2; D is possibly TRBD1 (6 bases). The ends were cut back, 9 bases at V and 6 bases at J, with 17 bases in the middle. The CDR3 has 13 amino acids. The CDR3 loop reads CASLQGNAHGYTF. The CDR3 DNA follows: TGTGCCAGTTTACAGGGAAACGCTCATGGCTACACCTTC.

The chain recombines TRBV7-8 with TRBJ2-7, with D hard to call. There are 13 residues in the CDR3. V lost 1 base and J lost 3, with 7 bases in between. Per germline, CDR1 SGHVS and CDR2 FQNEAQ. CDR3 in DNA: TGTGCCAGCAGCTTAGACAGCCTCTACGAGCAGTACTTC. Its translation is CASSLDSLYEQYF.

The chain links TRBV3-1 (or the pseudogene TRBV3-2) to TRBJ2-3; 8 nucleotides line up with TRBD2. The germline V gene has CDR1 LGHDT and CDR2 YNNKEL (reference sequence). This CDR3 is 20 amino acids long. The V gene end was trimmed by 4 bases and the J gene end by 2 bases; junction bases not matched to a gene: 20. CDR3 region: CASSRMYPGLGALFTDTQYF. The CDR3 nucleotides read TGTGCCAGCAGCCGAATGTACCCGGGACTAGGAGCCCTGTTCACAGATACGCAGTATTTT.

V is TRBV2 and J is TRBJ1-4; D ambiguous. The CDR3 runs 11 residues. CDR1 and CDR2 (germline): SNHLY, FYNNEI. The V and J ends lost 8 bases and 6 bases respectively, with 7 bases between them. This CDR3 is CASRSYEKLFF. CDR3 nucleotides: TGTGCCAGCCGGAGCTATGAAAAACTGTTTTTT.

The chain couples TRBV30 to TRBJ2-7, with D possibly matching TRBD1 (5 bases). Germline V CDR1 and CDR2: GTSNPN, SVGIG (reference sequence). The CDR3 spans 12 residues. Trimming removed 4 bases at V and 2 bases at J, with 9 bases between. CDR3 region: CAWTPDTYEQYF. DNA of the CDR3: TGTGCCTGGACCCCGGACACCTACGAGCAGTACTTC.

Notes on this clone: The same CDR3 is also encoded by other DNA sequences in this sample. The genes are TRBV5-1 and TRBJ2-7; 8 nucleotides match TRBD1. From germline, CDR1 is SGHRS and CDR2 YFSETQ. With V trimmed by 3 bases and J by 2 bases, 7 bases remained unmatched. The length of the CDR3 is 15 residues. Written as DNA, the CDR3 is TGCGCCAGCAGCTCACAGGGGGGTCGGGCCTACGAGCAGTACTTC. It yields the protein CASSSQGGRAYEQYF.

The V gene is TRBV2, the J gene TRBJ1-2; D not resolved. Per the germline V gene, CDR1 is SNHLY and CDR2 is FYNNEI. Trimming took 3 bases from V and 8 from J, leaving 13 bases between them. The CDR3 spans 13 residues. The CDR3: CASSDGPPGGYTF. The CDR3 DNA sequence: TGTGCCAGCAGTGACGGGCCTCCGGGGGGCTACACCTTC.